Shown below are 18 T cell receptor beta chains from a single sample sequenced in a study of identical twins. From the 5' RACE reads, TCRdb called clonotypes with MiXCR, one entry per CDR3 protein. The sample holds a few hundred thousand distinct CDR3 sequences; more than 9% are singletons and the top ten take 2.5% to 3.5%. The sample was also linked to a second study, of yellow fever vaccine responses in identical twins.

Sequencing input: PBMCs. The receptors derive from a woman under 30 in good health.

Remarks on this clonotype: This may arise from a read error, as a much more abundant clone is one base away. The chain links TRBV9 to TRBJ1-1; D is unresolved. The CDR3 covers 13 residues. The V and J ends lost 4 bases and 3 bases respectively, with 10 bases between them. Germline CDR1 is SGDLS and CDR2 is YYNGEE. The DNA of the CDR3 is TGTGCCAGCAGCCTGTTCAAGGACACTGAAGCTTTCTTT. It specifies CASSLFKDTEAFF.

This chain connects TRBV20-1 to TRBJ2-1, with 9 bases matching TRBD2. Germline CDR1 DFQATT, CDR2 SNEGSKA (reference sequence). V shed 5 bases, J shed 13 bases, and the junction held 9 bases outside the gene matches. The CDR3 is made up of 12 amino acids. The CDR3 sequence: CSAPYLAGRQFF. For the CDR3, the DNA is TGCAGTGCTCCTTACCTAGCGGGACGTCAGTTCTTC.

The rearrangement links TRBV27 to TRBJ2-5; D unclear. Germline CDR1 reads MNHEY; CDR2 reads SMNVEV (reference sequence). V was trimmed by 5 bases and J by 0 bases, leaving 13 bases between them. The CDR3 runs 15 residues. DNA of the CDR3: TGTGCCAGCAGTCCCCTTTTAGTCTACCAAGAGACCCAGTACTTC. Amino acids: CASSPLLVYQETQYF.

The chain carries TRBV5-1 and TRBJ1-6, with D tentatively TRBD1 (6 bases). The V gene lost 2 bases and the J gene lost 6 bases, with 12 bases spanning the gap. CDR1 and CDR2 from the germline V gene are SGHRS and YFSETQ. This CDR3 is built from 15 residues. CDR3 region: CASSLQGERNSPLHF. In DNA form, the CDR3 reads TGCGCCAGCAGCTTACAGGGTGAGCGTAATTCACCCCTCCACTTT.

This clonotype was counted many times. The CDR3 DNA reads TGTGCCAGCAGCTTAAGCAGGACTACGCAGTATTTT. Translated, it gives CASSLSRTTQYF. This chain joins TRBV7-2 and TRBJ2-3; no clear D. Germline V gene lookup returns CDR1 SGHTA and CDR2 FQGNSA. The CDR3 has 12 amino acids. The V end was cut by 2 bases, the J end by 8 bases, with 8 bases between.

Notes on this clonotype: This may stem from a read error, because a much larger clone lies one nucleotide away. V usage is TRBV12-3 or TRBV12-4 and J usage is TRBJ2-7; D uncertain. The CDR3 is 11 residues long. Between the trimmed V and J ends, which lost 3 bases and 6 bases, there was a span of 6 bases. The CDR3 bases are TGTGCCAGCAGTTTCTGGGGCGAGCAGTACTTC. Translating gives CASSFWGEQYF.

This clonotype was recorded at least ten times. The rearrangement links TRBV2 to TRBJ2-7; D is unclear. The CDR3 totals 10 residues. Germline CDR1 SNHLY, CDR2 FYNNEI. V was clipped by 6 bases and J by 2 bases, with 2 bases between them. The DNA of the CDR3 is TGTGCCAGCAGCCCCTACGAGCAGTACTTC. This sequence encodes CASSPYEQYF.

This clonotype was found many times. The chain carries TRBV20-1 and TRBJ2-3, with D possibly TRBD1 on 5 matching bases. Germline values: CDR1 DFQATT, CDR2 SNEGSKA (reference sequence). This CDR3 comprises 18 residues. Trimming stripped 1 base from V and 4 bases from J, with 24 bases between. The chain's CDR3 is CSARVIWSRTRQPDTQYF. CDR3 nucleotides: TGCAGTGCTAGAGTCATTTGGAGTAGGACACGGCAACCAGATACGCAGTATTTT.

In its sample, this clonotype was seen many times. The V gene is TRBV9, the J gene TRBJ2-3; 7 bases line up with TRBD1. This CDR3 is 15 amino acids long. J gave up 3 bases and V 3 bases, and 7 bases lay outside the gene matches. Germline values: CDR1 SGDLS, CDR2 YYNGEE. The CDR3 DNA sequence: TGTGCCAGCAGCGGACAGGGAATGGCGACAGATACGCAGTATTTT. Amino acid sequence: CASSGQGMATDTQYF. Drawing the rest from reference TRBV9 and TRBJ2-3, the complete variable domain is DSGVTQTPKHLITATGQRVTLRCSPRSGDLSVYWYQQSLDQGLQFLIQYYNGEERAKGNILERFSAQQFPDLHSELNLSSLELGDSALYFCASSGQGMATDTQYFGPGTRLTVL.

This clonotype was seen a few times. The rearrangement uses TRBV11-2 and TRBJ1-6; D is possibly TRBD1 (6 bases). The CDR3 covers 16 residues. Germline V lookup: CDR1 SGHAT, CDR2 FQNNGV. V shed 0 bases and J shed 13 bases, with 19 bases lying between them. CDR3 residues: CASSLESPGVGSPLHF. The CDR3 nucleotides read TGTGCCAGCAGCTTAGAATCGCCAGGGGTTGGGTCCCCCCTCCACTTT.

A few counts support this clonotype. The chain is built from TRBV27 and TRBJ2-1; TRBD2 aligns across 13 bases. CDR3 length: 15 amino acids. Germline-derived CDR1 and CDR2 are MNHEY and SMNVEV (reference sequence). Unmatched junction bases numbered 8, after V lost 10 bases and J lost 5 bases. CDR3 DNA sequence: TGTGCCACCTCAAGACTAGCGGGAGGACACAATGAGCAGTTCTTC. Protein: CATSRLAGGHNEQFF.

There are a few counts of this clonotype. V and J are TRBV7-2 and TRBJ2-7; 7 bases fit TRBD1. CDR1 and CDR2 (germline): SGHTA, FQGNSA. The CDR3 consists of 14 residues. The J segment lost 4 bases and the V segment lost 5 bases, leaving 8 bases of the junction unmatched. This CDR3 reads CASSQETGSYEQYF. The DNA of the CDR3 is TGTGCCAGCAGCCAAGAGACAGGGTCGTACGAGCAGTACTTC.

This clonotype was counted between two and nine times. The chain links TRBV20-1 to TRBJ1-4, with unresolved D. The CDR3 has 13 residues. V gave up 3 bases and J gave up 7 bases, with 12 bases separating them. Germline assignment: CDR1 DFQATT and CDR2 SNEGSKA (reference sequence). In DNA, the CDR3 is TGCAGTGCTAGTGAGCCGTTTCTTGAAAAACTGTTTTTT. Translating gives CSASEPFLEKLFF.

The chain uses TRBV5-6 and TRBJ1-6; D gene ambiguous. Trimming pared 1 base from V and 11 bases from J, leaving 7 bases between. CDR1 is SGHDT and CDR2 is YYEEEE in the germline V gene. There are 12 residues in the CDR3. CDR3 residues: CASSLWGAPLHF. The CDR3 nucleotides read TGTGCCAGCAGCTTGTGGGGTGCACCCCTCCACTTT.

V usage is TRBV6-2 or TRBV6-3 and J usage is TRBJ2-2; 7 bases map to TRBD2. Germline assignment: CDR1 MNHEY and CDR2 SVGEGT. The V segment lost 5 bases and the J segment 3 bases; nucleotides outside the gene matches: 3. The CDR3 covers 14 residues. This chain's CDR3 is CASSSGTHTGELFF. The CDR3, as DNA: TGTGCCAGCAGTAGCGGGACCCACACCGGGGAGCTGTTTTTT.

This clonotype was counted ten times or more. V usage is TRBV29-1 and J usage is TRBJ2-1; the D is unclear. The CDR3 is made up of 12 amino acids. Deletions cut 4 bases from V and 5 bases from J, with 9 bases between. The germline V gene has CDR1 SQVTM and CDR2 ANQGSEA. The CDR3 DNA reads as TGCAGCGTTGTCCCTCGAAACAATGAGCAGTTCTTC. This codes for CSVVPRNNEQFF.

This clonotype was observed at least ten times. The rearrangement links TRBV7-9 to TRBJ2-2; 9 nucleotides align to TRBD2. CDR1 and CDR2 from the germline V gene are SEHNR and FQNEAQ (reference sequence). The CDR3 is 15 residues long. Trimming cost V 5 bases and J 6 bases; bases outside gene matches: 7. This CDR3 is CASSQGLARPGELFF. The CDR3 nucleotides are TGTGCCAGCAGCCAGGGACTAGCACGGCCCGGGGAGCTGTTTTTT.

V gene TRBV10-1 combines with J gene TRBJ1-6; maybe TRBD1 (6 bases). CDR3 length: 12 residues. The V gene lost 9 bases and the J gene lost 5 bases, with 8 bases spanning the gap. Germline CDR1 WNHNN, CDR2 SYGVQD (reference sequence). The CDR3 spells CASGQNNSPLHF. DNA for the CDR3: TGCGCCAGTGGACAGAATAATTCACCCCTCCACTTT.